The next 14 T cell receptor beta chains were all read from a single sample in a study of T cells in Graves' hyperthyroidism and ophthalmopathy. Amplification targeted TCR beta CDR3 regions from RNA transcripts. First-round RT-PCR with HTBI primers amplified the TCR CDR3 region. TCRdb itself ran the multiplex PCR reads through MiXCR, one entry per CDR3 protein. The sample records 350,000 to 400,000 distinct CDR3 sequences, about 19% being singletons. The material sequenced was blood. These TCRs come from a woman between 18 and 30 years old with Graves' hyperthyroidism.

At least ten counts were recorded for this clonotype. The rearrangement links TRBV29-1 to TRBJ1-2; the D gene is possibly TRBD1 (5 bases). Trimming pared 4 bases from V and 0 bases from J, leaving 18 bases between. CDR1 SQVTM and CDR2 ANQGSEA come from the germline V gene. CDR3 size: 16 residues. The CDR3 bases are TGCAGCGTTGGCGCTCCCGAGCAGACAGCTAACTATGGCTACACCTTC. Residues: CSVGAPEQTANYGYTF.

The gene calls are TRBV28 and TRBJ2-7; a possible D gene is TRBD2 (5 bases). The V gene lost 7 bases and the J gene lost 4 bases, with 20 bases spanning the gap. The CDR3 has 15 amino acids. Germline CDR1 reads MDHEN; CDR2 reads SYDVKM. The CDR3 region has the DNA TGTGCCAGCACCTCATCATCGGACCCGGGGTACGAGCAGTACTTC. It yields the protein CASTSSSDPGYEQYF.

This clonotype was seen many times. For the CDR3, the DNA is TGTGCCAGCAGCTTCCAGCTCAATCAGCCCCAGCATTTT. It is translated as CASSFQLNQPQHF. The chain is built from TRBV7-8 and TRBJ1-5; D is unresolved. Per the germline V gene, CDR1 is SGHVS and CDR2 is FQNEAQ. Trimming removed 3 bases at V and 3 bases at J, with 6 bases between. The CDR3 has 13 residues.

The sample holds many counts of this clonotype. V gene TRBV20-1 combines with J gene TRBJ1-2; D gene unclear. Between the trimmed V and J ends, which lost 4 bases and 6 bases, there was a span of 12 bases. This CDR3 has 12 residues. CDR1 is DFQATT and CDR2 is SNEGSKA in the germline V gene (reference sequence). CDR3 sequence reads: CSAMRRVDGYTF. CDR3 DNA sequence: TGCAGTGCTATGCGTAGGGTAGATGGCTACACCTTC.

In its sample, this clonotype was seen many times. V usage is TRBV12-3 or TRBV12-4 and J usage is TRBJ1-5, with D possibly TRBD1 on 6 matching bases. V gave up 3 bases and J gave up 4 bases, with 13 bases separating them. The CDR3 is 15 amino acids. CDR3 amino acids: CASSFNTGTNQPQHF. The CDR3 DNA is TGTGCCAGCAGTTTCAATACAGGGACGAATCAGCCCCAGCATTTT.

In this sample, this clonotype turned up many times. The chain employs TRBV6-5 and TRBJ1-2; D is unclear. V lost 7 bases, J lost 6 bases, and 15 bases lay in between. The CDR3 extends over 13 amino acids. The germline V gene has CDR1 MNHEY and CDR2 SVGAGI. The DNA for the CDR3 is TGTGCCAGCATGTATCCGGGGAATCATGGCTACACCTTC. This codes for CASMYPGNHGYTF.

This clonotype was observed at least ten times. The rearrangement uses TRBV24-1 and TRBJ2-2; no definite D call. Germline lookup yields CDR1 KGHDR and CDR2 SFDVKD. Trimming removed 6 bases from V and 7 bases from J, with 20 bases in between. The CDR3 is made up of 16 amino acids. In DNA, the CDR3 is TGTGCCACCAGTATCTACGATATCAGGCGGAGCGGGGAGCTGTTTTTT. Translating it yields CATSIYDIRRSGELFF.

This clonotype showed up many times. The rearrangement joins TRBV25-1 to TRBJ1-2, with unresolved D. In germline, CDR1 is MGHDK, CDR2 SYGVNS. CDR3 size: 11 residues. V lost 4 bases to trimming and J lost 8 bases, with 8 bases between them. The CDR3 loop reads CASSVTGGYTF. The CDR3 DNA reads TGTGCCAGCAGTGTTACGGGCGGCTACACCTTC.

This clonotype has a count of ten or more. This chain connects TRBV2 to TRBJ1-2; TRBD1 aligns across 8 bases. V lost 6 bases and J lost 3; bases outside the gene matches: 3. Germline values: CDR1 SNHLY, CDR2 FYNNEI. The CDR3 is 13 amino acids. The CDR3 sequence: CASRTGQDYGYTF. In nucleotides, the CDR3 is TGTGCCAGCAGGACGGGACAGGACTATGGCTACACCTTC. Filled out from reference TRBV2 and TRBJ1-2, the complete variable domain reads EPEVTQTPSHQVTQMGQEVILRCVPISNHLYFYWYRQILGQKVEFLVSFYNNEISEKSEIFDDQFSVERPDGSNFTLKIRSTKLEDSAMYFCASRTGQDYGYTFGSGTRLTVV.

The CDR3 DNA is TGTGCCAGCGGACCCTTAATCCCCAGGGGTGTCCCGGAGACCCAGTACTTC. Translation gives CASGPLIPRGVPETQYF. This chain connects TRBV27 to TRBJ2-5; possibly TRBD1 for D (6 bases). The germline CDR1 and CDR2 sequences are MNHEY and SMNVEV (reference sequence). Trimming pared 8 bases from V and 5 bases from J, leaving 27 bases between. The CDR3 runs to 17 residues.

This clonotype was seen a handful of times. The chain couples TRBV12-3 or TRBV12-4 to TRBJ1-5; 9 nucleotides line up with TRBD1. CDR3 length: 16 amino acids. With V trimmed by 3 bases and J by 2 bases, 5 bases remained unmatched. CDR3 sequence reads: CASSFGDRAGNQPQHF. Written as DNA, the CDR3 is TGTGCCAGCAGTTTTGGGGACAGGGCCGGCAATCAGCCCCAGCATTTT.

This clonotype has at least ten counts. The genes are TRBV10-3 and TRBJ1-5; no reliable D call. The CDR3 covers 12 residues. Deletions cut 4 bases from V and 9 bases from J, with 10 bases between. Germline V lookup: CDR1 ENHRY, CDR2 SYGVKD. CDR3 nucleotide sequence: TGTGCCATCAGTGGAGTGGAAGGGCCCCAGCATTTT. It yields the protein CAISGVEGPQHF.

In this sample, this clonotype turned up once. The genes are TRBV30 and TRBJ2-2; D remains unclear. Trimming left V 0 bases short and J 5 bases short, with 7 bases between. CDR1 and CDR2 (germline): GTSNPN, SVGIG (reference sequence). This CDR3 region has 13 residues. CDR3 coding DNA: TGTGCCTGGAGTGTAGGGCGGACCGGGGAGCTGTTTTTT. Translating it yields CAWSVGRTGELFF.

This clonotype appeared many times. The V gene is TRBV6-5, the J gene TRBJ2-7; D gene ambiguous. Trimming shortened V by 6 bases and J by 0 bases, and 9 bases separated the two germline ends. Germline V gene data show CDR1 as MNHEY and CDR2 as SVGAGI. The CDR3 loop spans 13 amino acids. The CDR3 sequence: CASSYDVSYEQYF. CDR3 nucleotides: TGTGCCAGCAGCTACGATGTCTCCTACGAGCAGTACTTC.